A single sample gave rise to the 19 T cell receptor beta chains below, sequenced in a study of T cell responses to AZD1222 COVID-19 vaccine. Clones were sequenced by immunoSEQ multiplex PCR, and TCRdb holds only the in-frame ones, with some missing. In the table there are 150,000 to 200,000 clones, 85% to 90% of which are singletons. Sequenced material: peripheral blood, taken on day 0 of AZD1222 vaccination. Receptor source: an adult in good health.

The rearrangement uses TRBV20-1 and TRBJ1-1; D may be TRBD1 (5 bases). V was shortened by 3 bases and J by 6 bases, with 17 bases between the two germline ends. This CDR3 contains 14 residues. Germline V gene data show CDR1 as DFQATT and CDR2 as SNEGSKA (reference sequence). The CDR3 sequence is CSASVTDYSSEAFF. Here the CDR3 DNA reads TGCAGTGCTAGTGTGACAGACTACAGCTCTGAAGCTTTCTTT.

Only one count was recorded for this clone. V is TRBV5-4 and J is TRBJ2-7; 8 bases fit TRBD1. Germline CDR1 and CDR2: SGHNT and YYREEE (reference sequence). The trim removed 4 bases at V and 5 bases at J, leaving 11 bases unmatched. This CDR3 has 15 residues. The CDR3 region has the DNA TGTGCCAGCAGCCTCCGACAGGGGTCGAAGAACGAGCAGTACTTC. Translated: CASSLRQGSKNEQYF.

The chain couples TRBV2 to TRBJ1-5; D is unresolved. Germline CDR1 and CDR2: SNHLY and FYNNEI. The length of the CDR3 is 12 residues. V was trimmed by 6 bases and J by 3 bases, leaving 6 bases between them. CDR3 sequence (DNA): TGTGCCAGCAGGGGCCCCAATCAGCCCCAGCATTTT. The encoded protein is CASRGPNQPQHF.

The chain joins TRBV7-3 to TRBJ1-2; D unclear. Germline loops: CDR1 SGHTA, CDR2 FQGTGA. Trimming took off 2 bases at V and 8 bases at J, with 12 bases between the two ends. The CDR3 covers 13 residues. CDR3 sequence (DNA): TGTGCCAGCAGCTTACAGGAGGAGCAGGGCTACACCTTC. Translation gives CASSLQEEQGYTF.

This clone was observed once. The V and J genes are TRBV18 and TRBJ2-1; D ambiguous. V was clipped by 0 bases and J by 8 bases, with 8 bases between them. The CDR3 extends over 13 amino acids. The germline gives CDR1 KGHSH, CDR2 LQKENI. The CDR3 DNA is TGTGCCAGCTCACCACCCGGAGTGGATGAGCAGTTCTTC. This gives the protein CASSPPGVDEQFF.

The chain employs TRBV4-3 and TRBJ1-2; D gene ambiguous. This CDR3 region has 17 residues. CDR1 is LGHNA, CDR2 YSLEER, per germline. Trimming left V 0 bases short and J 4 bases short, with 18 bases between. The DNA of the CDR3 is TGCGCCAGCAGCCAAGATCGATTTCGAGGGCCGCCCTATGGCTACACCTTC. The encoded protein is CASSQDRFRGPPYGYTF.

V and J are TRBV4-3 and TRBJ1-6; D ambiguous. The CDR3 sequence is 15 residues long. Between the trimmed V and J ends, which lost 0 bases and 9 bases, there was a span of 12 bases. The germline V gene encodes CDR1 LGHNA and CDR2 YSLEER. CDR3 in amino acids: CASSQDPPGTSPLHF. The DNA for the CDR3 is TGCGCCAGCAGCCAAGATCCGCCCGGTACTTCACCCCTCCACTTT.

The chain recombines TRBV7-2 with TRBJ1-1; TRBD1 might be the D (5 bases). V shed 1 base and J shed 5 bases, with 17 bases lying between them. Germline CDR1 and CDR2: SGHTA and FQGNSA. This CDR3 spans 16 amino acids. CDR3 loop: CASSLGPGPGGTEAFF. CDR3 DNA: TGTGCCAGCAGCTTAGGGCCGGGACCGGGAGGGACTGAAGCTTTCTTT.

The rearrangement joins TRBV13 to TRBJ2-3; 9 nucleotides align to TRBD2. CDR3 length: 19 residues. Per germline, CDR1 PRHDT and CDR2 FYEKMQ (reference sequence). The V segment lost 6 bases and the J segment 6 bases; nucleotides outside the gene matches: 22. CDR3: CASSPGLGLAGGPGDTQYF. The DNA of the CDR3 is TGTGCCAGCAGTCCTGGGTTAGGGCTGGCGGGAGGGCCGGGGGATACGCAGTATTTT.

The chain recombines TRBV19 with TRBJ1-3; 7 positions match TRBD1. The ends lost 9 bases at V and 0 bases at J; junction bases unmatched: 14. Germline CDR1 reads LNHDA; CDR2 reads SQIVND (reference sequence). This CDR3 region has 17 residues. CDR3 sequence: CASQLLGQAASGNTIYF. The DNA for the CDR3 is TGTGCCAGCCAACTACTCGGACAGGCCGCCTCTGGAAACACCATATATTTT.

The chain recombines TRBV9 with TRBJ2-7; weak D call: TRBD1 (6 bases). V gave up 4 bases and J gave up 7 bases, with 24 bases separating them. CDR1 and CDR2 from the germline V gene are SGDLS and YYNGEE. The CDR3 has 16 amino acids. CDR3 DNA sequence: TGTGCCAGCAGCCGGACAGCCTCGGGTTTTGTTTGGGAGCAGTACTTC. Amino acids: CASSRTASGFVWEQYF.

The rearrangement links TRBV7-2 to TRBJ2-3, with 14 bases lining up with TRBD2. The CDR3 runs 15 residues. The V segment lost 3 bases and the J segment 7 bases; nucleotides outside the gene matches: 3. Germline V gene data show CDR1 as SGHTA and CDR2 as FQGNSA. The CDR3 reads CASSFGTSGSYTQYF. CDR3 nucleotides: TGTGCCAGCAGCTTCGGGACTAGCGGGAGTTATACGCAGTATTTT.

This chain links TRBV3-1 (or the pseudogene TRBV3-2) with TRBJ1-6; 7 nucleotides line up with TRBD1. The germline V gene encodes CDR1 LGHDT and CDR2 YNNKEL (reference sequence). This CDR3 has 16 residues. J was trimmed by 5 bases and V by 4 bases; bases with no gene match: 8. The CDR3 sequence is CASSPIGGQNNSPLHF. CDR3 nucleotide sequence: TGTGCCAGCAGCCCCATTGGGGGACAGAATAATTCACCCCTCCACTTT.

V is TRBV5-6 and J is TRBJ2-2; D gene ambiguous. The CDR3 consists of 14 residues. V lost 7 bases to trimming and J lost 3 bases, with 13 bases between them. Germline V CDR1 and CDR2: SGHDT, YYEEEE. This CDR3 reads CASAPPSYTGELFF. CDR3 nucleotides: TGTGCCAGCGCACCGCCGAGCTACACCGGGGAGCTGTTTTTT.

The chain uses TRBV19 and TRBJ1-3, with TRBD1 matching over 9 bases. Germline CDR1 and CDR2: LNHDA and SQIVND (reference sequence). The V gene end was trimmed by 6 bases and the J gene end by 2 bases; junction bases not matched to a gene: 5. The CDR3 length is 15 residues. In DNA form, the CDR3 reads TGTGCCAGTAGCTCGACAGGGGGACCTGGAAACACCATATATTTT. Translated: CASSSTGGPGNTIYF. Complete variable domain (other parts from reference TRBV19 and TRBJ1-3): DGGITQSPKYLFRKEGQNVTLSCEQNLNHDAMYWYRQDPGQGLRLIYYSQIVNDFQKGDIAEGYSVSREKKESFPLTVTSAQKNPTAFYLCASSSTGGPGNTIYFGEGSWLTVV.

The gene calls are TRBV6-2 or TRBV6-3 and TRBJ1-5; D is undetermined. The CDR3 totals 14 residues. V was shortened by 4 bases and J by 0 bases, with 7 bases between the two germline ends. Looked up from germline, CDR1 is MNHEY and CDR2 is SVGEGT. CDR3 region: CASSLQSSNQPQHF. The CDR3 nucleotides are TGTGCCAGCAGTTTACAGTCTAGCAATCAGCCCCAGCATTTT.

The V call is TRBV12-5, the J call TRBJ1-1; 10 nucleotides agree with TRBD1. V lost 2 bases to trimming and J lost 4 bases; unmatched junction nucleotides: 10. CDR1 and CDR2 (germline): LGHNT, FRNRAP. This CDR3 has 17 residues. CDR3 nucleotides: TGTGCTAGTGGTTTGTCCCCCCTACGGACAGGGGGCACTGAAGCTTTCTTT. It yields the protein CASGLSPLRTGGTEAFF.

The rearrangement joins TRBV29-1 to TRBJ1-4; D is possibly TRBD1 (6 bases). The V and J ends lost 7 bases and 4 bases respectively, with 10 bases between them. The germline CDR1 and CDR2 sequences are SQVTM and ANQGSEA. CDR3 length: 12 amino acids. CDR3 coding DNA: TGCAGCGGGGGACACAGTAATGAAAAACTGTTTTTT. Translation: CSGGHSNEKLFF.

The CDR3 sequence: CASSQELAGVLPGELFF. The CDR3 nucleotides are TGCGCCAGCAGCCAAGAGCTAGCGGGGGTATTACCCGGGGAGCTGTTTTTT. The chain combines TRBV4-3 with TRBJ2-2; TRBD2 aligns across 10 bases. Per germline, CDR1 LGHNA and CDR2 YSLEER. The junction had 7 bases not matched to a gene; V was cut back by 0 bases and J by 6 bases. CDR3 size: 17 residues.